Sequencing of this TCR beta chain was carried out in a study of T-cell memory formation after mild COVID-19. Study observations and caveats: Day 15 to 85 contracting clones showed balanced CD4/CD8; later expanders leaned CD4+.

TCRdb re-called the 5' RACE reads through MiXCR, storing one row per CDR3 protein. In the table there are around 160,000 distinct CDR3 sequences, around 10% of which are singletons. Points on this clonotype: What it binds is unknown.

V lost 6 bases and J 4 bases, leaving 16 bases between the germline ends. Per germline, CDR1 SNHLY and CDR2 FYNNEI. This CDR3 spans 14 amino acids. The chain combines TRBV2 with TRBJ2-7; D is perhaps TRBD1 (5 bases). The sequenced sample was PBMCs or a T cell subset sorted from them (not recorded which). This sequence originates from a young man who had mild COVID-19 (a few samples of this study predate the infection). Cell type and time point are not known. The CDR3, as DNA: TGTGCCAGCAGGCTCCCAGGGTATTCGTACGAGCAGTACTTC. Residues: CASRLPGYSYEQYF.